This T cell receptor (beta chain) was sequenced in a study of cytomegalovirus exposure and HLA in healthy donors. Study observations and caveats: TCR beta sequences reportedly predicted the HLA-A and HLA-B alleles of most subjects accurately.

About this clone: Its antigen is unidentified.

This CDR3 has 12 amino acids. Between the trimmed V and J ends, which lost 4 bases and 8 bases, there was a span of 11 bases. Germline V gene sequence: CDR1 SNHLY, CDR2 FYNNEI. In the PCR, 60 Vbeta and 13 Jbeta primers were used. Assay: immunoSEQ multiplex PCR; the TCRdb copy retains only in-frame clones and omits some. The sample lists 90,000 to 120,000 clones; roughly 88% were seen once. The sequencing input was PBMCs. The sequence was obtained from a young woman in good health and CMV-seronegative. V gene TRBV2 combines with J gene TRBJ1-2; possibly TRBD1 for D (6 bases). CDR3 protein: CASSGQGLGYTF. The CDR3 region has the DNA TGTGCCAGCAGTGGGCAGGGGTTGGGCTACACCTTC.